Listed below are T cell receptor beta chains from one sample, sequenced in a study of blood T cells in healthy people across ages. In TCRdb, the 5' RACE reads were re-called with MiXCR into one record per CDR3 protein. The sample carries around 820,000 distinct CDR3 sequences, approximately 25% recorded once. The sample was also linked to a second study, of T cells of mothers and their children.

Sequences were obtained from blood. The receptors come from a boy under 18 in good health. The CDR3 runs from the conserved cysteine through the conserved F or W. A D gene is named only where the DNA matches it firmly. Rows give clone size only sometimes, using once, few, many, or a class for an expanded clone.

j_call: TRBJ2-5
v_call: TRBV12-3/TRBV12-4
d_call: TRBD2
clone_size: .
cdr3_length: 14
cdr3_nt: TGTGCCAGCACCTACCTTCCTAGCGGGGAGACCCAGTACTTC
cdr3_aa: CASTYLPSGETQYF

j_call: TRBJ1-1
v_call: TRBV12-3/TRBV12-4
d_call: TRBD1
clone_size: .
cdr3_length: 15
cdr3_nt: TGTGCCAGCAGTTTTGGGGACAGGGGGAACACTGAAGCTTTCTTT
cdr3_aa: CASSFGDRGNTEAFF

j_call: TRBJ2-1
v_call: TRBV27
d_call: TRBD2
clone_size: .
cdr3_length: 17
cdr3_nt: TGTGCCAGCAGCGCAGCTAGCGGGAGTATCACTTACAATGAGCAGTTCTTC
cdr3_aa: CASSAASGSITYNEQFF

j_call: TRBJ2-2
v_call: TRBV4-3
d_call: TRBD1
clone_size: .
cdr3_length: 17
cdr3_nt: TGCGCCAGCAGCCAGGACCGGACAGGGGGCGGTTACCGGGAGCTGTTTTTT
cdr3_aa: CASSQDRTGGGYRELFF

j_call: TRBJ2-1
v_call: TRBV29-1
d_call: TRBD2
clone_size: few
cdr3_length: 18
cdr3_nt: TGCAGCGTTGAAGGGGAGTCTAGCGGGGAGAGCTCCTACAATGAGCAGTTCTTC
cdr3_aa: CSVEGESSGESSYNEQFF

j_call: TRBJ2-4
v_call: TRBV30
d_call: .
clone_size: .
cdr3_length: 14
cdr3_nt: TGTGCCTGGGGCCCGGGGCTAGCCAAAAACATTCAGTACTTC
cdr3_aa: CAWGPGLAKNIQYF

j_call: TRBJ1-1
v_call: TRBV7-9
d_call: TRBD1
clone_size: few
cdr3_length: 16
cdr3_nt: TGTGCCAGCAGCTCCGGGACAGGGGGCGCATGGACTGAAGCTTTCTTT
cdr3_aa: CASSSGTGGAWTEAFF

j_call: TRBJ2-3
v_call: TRBV5-1
d_call: .
clone_size: .
cdr3_length: 16
cdr3_nt: TGCGCCAGCAGCACAAGCTCGGGATTCAGTACAGATACGCAGTATTTT
cdr3_aa: CASSTSSGFSTDTQYF

j_call: TRBJ2-5
v_call: TRBV29-1
d_call: TRBD2
clone_size: .
cdr3_length: 16
cdr3_nt: TGCAGCGTTGGCCATACGCTAGCGGGAGTGGGAGAGACCCAGTACTTC
cdr3_aa: CSVGHTLAGVGETQYF

j_call: TRBJ2-7
v_call: TRBV10-1
d_call: .
clone_size: .
cdr3_length: 14
cdr3_nt: TGCGCCAGCAGTGAAAATAGCGGACCCTACGAGCAGTACTTC
cdr3_aa: CASSENSGPYEQYF

j_call: TRBJ2-3
v_call: TRBV4-3
d_call: TRBD2
clone_size: .
cdr3_length: 16
cdr3_nt: TGCGCCAGCAGCCAAGACCTAGCGGGAGCAGCAGATACGCAGTATTTT
cdr3_aa: CASSQDLAGAADTQYF

j_call: TRBJ2-3
v_call: TRBV5-1
d_call: .
clone_size: .
cdr3_length: 17
cdr3_nt: TGCGCCAGCAGCTTGGGAATGGCGGGGTGGAGCACAGATACGCAGTATTTT
cdr3_aa: CASSLGMAGWSTDTQYF

j_call: TRBJ2-5
v_call: TRBV20-1
d_call: .
clone_size: few
cdr3_length: 13
cdr3_nt: TGCAGTGCTAGAGAGAAGGGGCGGGATATCCAGTACTTC
cdr3_aa: CSAREKGRDIQYF

j_call: TRBJ2-3
v_call: TRBV20-1
d_call: TRBD2
clone_size: .
cdr3_length: 14
cdr3_nt: TGCAGTGCTAGTTCCCCTAGCGGGAGCGCCGCGCAGTATTTT
cdr3_aa: CSASSPSGSAAQYF

j_call: TRBJ2-5
v_call: TRBV5-5
d_call: TRBD1
clone_size: few
cdr3_length: 14
cdr3_nt: TGTGCCAGCAGGCAAGACAGGGCGGTAGAGACCCAGTACTTC
cdr3_aa: CASRQDRAVETQYF

j_call: TRBJ2-3
v_call: TRBV5-1
d_call: .
clone_size: .
cdr3_length: 17
cdr3_nt: TGCGCCAGCAGCTTAGGAATCGGCGGGGCGAGCACAGATACGCAGTATTTT
cdr3_aa: CASSLGIGGASTDTQYF

j_call: TRBJ2-3
v_call: TRBV12-3/TRBV12-4
d_call: .
clone_size: few
cdr3_length: 15
cdr3_nt: TGTGCCAGCAGTTCCCCCGACCAGCTCACAGATACGCAGTATTTT
cdr3_aa: CASSSPDQLTDTQYF

j_call: TRBJ2-7
v_call: TRBV7-2
d_call: TRBD2
clone_size: .
cdr3_length: 14
cdr3_nt: TGTGCCAGCAGCTTGGGACTAGGTTTCTACGAGCAGTACTTC
cdr3_aa: CASSLGLGFYEQYF

j_call: TRBJ2-3
v_call: TRBV3-1
d_call: .
clone_size: .
cdr3_length: 15
cdr3_nt: TGTGCCAGCGGCCTACGGGGACCCATAACAGATACGCAGTATTTT
cdr3_aa: CASGLRGPITDTQYF

j_call: TRBJ2-5
v_call: TRBV4-2
d_call: TRBD2
clone_size: .
cdr3_length: 19
cdr3_nt: TGTGCCAGCAGCCAACCTCCGGGACTAGCGGGAGTGGAAGGAGAGACCCAGTACTTC
cdr3_aa: CASSQPPGLAGVEGETQYF

j_call: TRBJ2-1
v_call: TRBV6-5
d_call: TRBD1
clone_size: .
cdr3_length: 15
cdr3_nt: TGTGCCAGCAGCAAGGACAGGGGAAGGTACAATGAGCAGTTCTTC
cdr3_aa: CASSKDRGRYNEQFF

j_call: TRBJ2-1
v_call: TRBV6-2/TRBV6-3
d_call: .
clone_size: .
cdr3_length: 13
cdr3_nt: TGTGCCAGCAGTCGAACCCCCCCAAATGAGCAGTTCTTC
cdr3_aa: CASSRTPPNEQFF

j_call: TRBJ2-5
v_call: TRBV6-5
d_call: TRBD2
clone_size: .
cdr3_length: 16
cdr3_nt: TGTGCCAGCAGTTACTCGCTGCTAGCGGGACAAGAGACCCAGTACTTC
cdr3_aa: CASSYSLLAGQETQYF

j_call: TRBJ2-7
v_call: TRBV7-9
d_call: .
clone_size: .
cdr3_length: 13
cdr3_nt: TGTGCCAGCAGCAACAGGGTCACCAACGAGCAGTACTTC
cdr3_aa: CASSNRVTNEQYF

j_call: TRBJ2-7
v_call: TRBV11-2
d_call: .
clone_size: .
cdr3_length: 18
cdr3_nt: TGTGCCAGCAGCTTACAACCCCCACAGGGGTGGGACTCCTACAAGCAGTACTTC
cdr3_aa: CASSLQPPQGWDSYKQYF

j_call: TRBJ1-5
v_call: TRBV7-2
d_call: .
clone_size: few
cdr3_length: 15
cdr3_nt: TGTGCCAGCAGCTTCTCAGGGATCGGCAATCAGCCCCAGCATTTT
cdr3_aa: CASSFSGIGNQPQHF

j_call: TRBJ1-1
v_call: TRBV4-2
d_call: .
clone_size: few
cdr3_length: 15
cdr3_nt: TGTGCCAGCAGCCGGGTGGGGAGCGGGAACACTGAAGCTTTCTTT
cdr3_aa: CASSRVGSGNTEAFF

j_call: TRBJ2-5
v_call: TRBV12-3/TRBV12-4
d_call: .
clone_size: .
cdr3_length: 13
cdr3_nt: TGTGCCAGCAGACTCGACACCCAAGAGACCCAGTACTTC
cdr3_aa: CASRLDTQETQYF

j_call: TRBJ1-5
v_call: TRBV5-1
d_call: .
clone_size: .
cdr3_length: 15
cdr3_nt: TGCGCCAGCAGCTTGGATGGTCAGAGCAATCAGCCCCAACATTTT
cdr3_aa: CASSLDGQSNQPQHF

j_call: TRBJ2-5
v_call: TRBV6-5
d_call: TRBD2
clone_size: few
cdr3_length: 18
cdr3_nt: TGTGCCAGCAGTTCCCCGGGACTAGCGGCACGAGACCAAGAGACCCAGTACTTC
cdr3_aa: CASSSPGLAARDQETQYF

j_call: TRBJ2-2
v_call: TRBV25-1
d_call: TRBD1
clone_size: .
cdr3_length: 17
cdr3_nt: TGTGCCAGCAGTGAAATAAGGGGGACAGTAACCGTCGGGGAGCTGTTTTTT
cdr3_aa: CASSEIRGTVTVGELFF

j_call: TRBJ2-4
v_call: TRBV7-2
d_call: .
clone_size: few
cdr3_length: 15
cdr3_nt: TGTGCCAGCAGCTTAGGCACAATAGCCAAAAACATTCAGTACTTC
cdr3_aa: CASSLGTIAKNIQYF

j_call: TRBJ2-1
v_call: TRBV20-1
d_call: TRBD2
clone_size: .
cdr3_length: 15
cdr3_nt: TGCAGTGCTAGACTTAGCGGGAGGGCCTCGAATGAGCAGTTCTTC
cdr3_aa: CSARLSGRASNEQFF

j_call: TRBJ2-7
v_call: TRBV4-1
d_call: .
clone_size: .
cdr3_length: 14
cdr3_nt: TGCGCCAGCAGCGATGGGGAGGGGGACTACGAGCAGTACTTC
cdr3_aa: CASSDGEGDYEQYF

j_call: TRBJ2-1
v_call: TRBV9
d_call: .
clone_size: .
cdr3_length: 15
cdr3_nt: TGTGTCAGCAGCGTAGAGGTAGACCTTTACAATGAGCAGTTCTTC
cdr3_aa: CVSSVEVDLYNEQFF

j_call: TRBJ2-2
v_call: TRBV7-2
d_call: .
clone_size: few
cdr3_length: 16
cdr3_nt: TGTGCCAGCAGCTCCCCTTGGAGTACGAACACCGGGGAGCTGTTTTTT
cdr3_aa: CASSSPWSTNTGELFF

j_call: TRBJ1-2
v_call: TRBV6-2/TRBV6-3
d_call: TRBD1
clone_size: .
cdr3_length: 15
cdr3_nt: TGTGCCAGCAGTGCACAGGGGGCGCAAAACTATGGCTACACCTTC
cdr3_aa: CASSAQGAQNYGYTF

j_call: TRBJ1-1
v_call: TRBV29-1
d_call: .
clone_size: .
cdr3_length: 8
cdr3_nt: TGCAGCGTTGAACAAGCTTTCTTT
cdr3_aa: CSVEQAFF

j_call: TRBJ1-2
v_call: TRBV11-2
d_call: .
clone_size: .
cdr3_length: 13
cdr3_nt: TGTGCCAGCAGCTTTGACCCAGTAGGTGGCTACACCTTC
cdr3_aa: CASSFDPVGGYTF

j_call: TRBJ2-3
v_call: TRBV24-1
d_call: .
clone_size: few
cdr3_length: 12
cdr3_nt: TGTGCCACCAGTGATAACTGGAGGCCGCAGTATTTT
cdr3_aa: CATSDNWRPQYF

j_call: TRBJ2-5
v_call: TRBV12-5
d_call: .
clone_size: .
cdr3_length: 14
cdr3_nt: TGTGCTAGTGGTTTAGCCGGGACTGAAGAGACCCAGTACTTC
cdr3_aa: CASGLAGTEETQYF

j_call: TRBJ2-7
v_call: TRBV4-1
d_call: TRBD2
clone_size: .
cdr3_length: 15
cdr3_nt: TGCGCCAGCAGCCTAACAGCGGGGCGAATCTACGAGCAGTACTTC
cdr3_aa: CASSLTAGRIYEQYF

j_call: TRBJ2-7
v_call: TRBV7-2
d_call: TRBD2
clone_size: few
cdr3_length: 16
cdr3_nt: TGTGCCAGCAGCTTAGCCCCTAGCGGGGGCGGATACGAGCAGTACTTC
cdr3_aa: CASSLAPSGGGYEQYF